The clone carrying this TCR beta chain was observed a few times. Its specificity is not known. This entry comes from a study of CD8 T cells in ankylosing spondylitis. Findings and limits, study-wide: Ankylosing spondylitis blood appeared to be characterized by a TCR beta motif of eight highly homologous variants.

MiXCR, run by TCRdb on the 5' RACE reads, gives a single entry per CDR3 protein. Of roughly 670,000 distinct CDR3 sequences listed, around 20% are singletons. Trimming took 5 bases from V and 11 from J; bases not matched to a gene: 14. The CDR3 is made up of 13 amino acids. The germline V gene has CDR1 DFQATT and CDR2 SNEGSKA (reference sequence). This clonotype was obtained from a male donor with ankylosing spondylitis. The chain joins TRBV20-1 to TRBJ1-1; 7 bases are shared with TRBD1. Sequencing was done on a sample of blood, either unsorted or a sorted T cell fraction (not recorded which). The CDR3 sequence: CSADRQGVAVAFF. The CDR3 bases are TGCAGTGCTGACAGACAGGGCGTAGCGGTGGCTTTCTTT.